This TCR beta chain was sequenced during a study of monozygotic twins with inflammatory bowel disease. TCRdb re-called the 5' RACE reads, yielding one record per CDR3 amino acid sequence without DNA. The sample table sets out about 420,000 distinct CDR3 sequences. The TCR sequence derives from a human donor with ulcerative colitis or Crohn's disease, or a healthy co-twin of an affected twin (not recorded which). Sequenced sample: blood.

The chain's CDR3 is CASATPPTGANVLTF. The rearrangement links TRBV19 to TRBJ2-6; the D gene TCRdb calls, TRBD2, cannot be checked with no DNA. This CDR3 is 15 amino acids long. Germline V lookup: CDR1 LNHDA, CDR2 SQIVND (reference sequence). Full variable domain (rest looked up from reference TRBV19 and TRBJ2-6): DGGITQSPKYLFRKEGQNVTLSCEQNLNHDAMYWYRQDPGQGLRLIYYSQIVNDFQKGDIAEGYSVSREKKESFPLTVTSAQKNPTAFYLCASATPPTGANVLTFGAGSRLTVL.